These 20 T cell receptor beta chains were sequenced from one sample in a study of post-analysis software for immune sequencing data. Whole-study findings and limits: There were five TRBV segments more frequent in patients than controls, and TRBV5-6, TRBV5-1 and TRBV20-1 were among them.

No antigen is known for these receptors. Tagging with unique molecular identifiers was a feature of the TCR beta cDNA libraries. One entry per CDR3 protein results from TCRdb running MiXCR on the PCR reads. The sample includes around 500,000 distinct CDR3 sequences, less than 40% of them seen just once. Sequences were obtained from blood. Every receptor here comes from a girl aged 2 to 17 with multiple sclerosis.

The rearrangement joins TRBV9 to TRBJ2-5, with D possibly matching TRBD2 (6 bases). The V gene's germline CDR1 is SGDLS and CDR2 YYNGEE. V was trimmed by 4 bases and J by 5 bases, leaving 18 bases between them. The length of the CDR3 is 15 residues. The CDR3 nucleotides read TGTGCCAGCAGCCTCGAGGCGATCGGGAGTGAGACCCAGTACTTC. This translates into CASSLEAIGSETQYF.

The CDR3 spells CASSFYTGAGNTEAFF. The CDR3 nucleotides read TGTGCCAGCAGTTTTTATACAGGGGCGGGAAACACTGAAGCTTTCTTT. V is TRBV12-3 or TRBV12-4 and J is TRBJ1-1; TRBD1 matches 7 bases. V gave up 3 bases and J gave up 2 bases; unmatched junction bases: 9. This CDR3 has 16 residues.

CDR3 sequence: CASSLWGTNTGELFF. CDR3 DNA: TGTGCCAGCAGTTTGTGGGGGACCAACACCGGGGAGCTGTTTTTT. This sequence joins TRBV12-3 or TRBV12-4 and TRBJ2-2; D is possibly TRBD1 or TRBD2 (5 bases each). The CDR3 runs to 15 residues. Trimming took off 3 bases at V and 2 bases at J, with 10 bases between the two ends.

As regards this clonotype: No conserved phenylalanine or tryptophan ends this CDR3, so it is likely a read error. This chain links TRBV20-1 with TRBJ1-2, with 9 bases lining up with TRBD1. The CDR3 has 15 amino acids. Germline trimming cut 5 bases from V and 6 bases from J; bases unmatched to any gene: 13. Germline V gene sequence: CDR1 DFQATT, CDR2 SNEGSKA (reference sequence). For the CDR3, the DNA is TGCAGTGCTGCGGAAAACAGGGGGCAATTGGATGGCTACACCGTC. This translates into CSAAENRGQLDGYTV.

This clonotype was seen a few times. The gene calls are TRBV20-1 and TRBJ2-5, with a weak D call TRBD2 (6 bases). Germline V gene data show CDR1 as DFQATT and CDR2 as SNEGSKA (reference sequence). CDR3 length: 15 amino acids. V lost 1 base to trimming and J lost 5 bases, with 17 bases between them. CDR3 nucleotide sequence: TGCAGTGCTAGAGGGACTATACGAGGCATGGAGACCCAGTACTTC. This translates into CSARGTIRGMETQYF.

This chain uses TRBV29-1 with TRBJ2-7, with a weak D call TRBD2 (6 bases). Trimming pared 1 base from V and 7 bases from J, leaving 14 bases between. In germline, CDR1 is SQVTM, CDR2 ANQGSEA. The length of the CDR3 is 13 residues. This CDR3 is CSVEGAGTGEQYF. The CDR3 DNA reads as TGCAGCGTTGAAGGGGCGGGAACGGGGGAGCAGTACTTC.

The V call is TRBV4-1, the J call TRBJ2-5, with D possibly matching TRBD1 (6 bases). The germline V and J ends were trimmed by 1 base and 3 bases, with 12 bases remaining between them. Germline CDR1 is MGHRA and CDR2 is YSYEKL. CDR3 size: 15 residues. Written as DNA, the CDR3 is TGCGCCAGCAGCCAAGTGGCAGGGGCTGAAGAGACCCAGTACTTC. Its translation: CASSQVAGAEETQYF.

This clonotype appeared a few times. This chain links TRBV7-9 with TRBJ2-6; 9 bases are a match to TRBD1. Trimming cost V 5 bases and J 2 bases; bases outside gene matches: 10. Germline CDR1 is SEHNR and CDR2 is FQNEAQ (reference sequence). This CDR3 spans 18 amino acids. The CDR3 region has the DNA TGTGCCAGCAGCCCGGGGACAGGGAATTTCCCTGGGGCCAACGTCCTGACTTTC. It encodes CASSPGTGNFPGANVLTF. The variable domain in full, completed from reference TRBV7-9 and TRBJ2-6, reads DTGVSQNPRHKITKRGQNVTFRCDPISEHNRLYWYRQTLGQGPEFLTYFQNEAQLEKSRLLSDRFSAERPKGSFSTLEIQRTEQGDSAMYLCASSPGTGNFPGANVLTFGAGSRLTVL.

V usage is TRBV9 and J usage is TRBJ1-4; possible D gene TRBD1, 6 bases. Trimming shortened V by 7 bases and J by 5 bases, and 21 bases separated the two germline ends. Germline loops: CDR1 SGDLS, CDR2 YYNGEE. The CDR3 spans 16 residues. CDR3 DNA: TGTGCCAGCGCCTTGGGCAGGGCAGGGGCGAATGAAAAACTGTTTTTT. Residues: CASALGRAGANEKLFF. Combining the CDR3 with reference TRBV9 and TRBJ1-4 gives the whole variable domain DSGVTQTPKHLITATGQRVTLRCSPRSGDLSVYWYQQSLDQGLQFLIQYYNGEERAKGNILERFSAQQFPDLHSELNLSSLELGDSALYFCASALGRAGANEKLFFGSGTQLSVL.

This clonotype was seen a handful of times. This rearrangement joins TRBV6-5 to TRBJ2-3; 8 bases fit TRBD1. V lost 5 bases, J lost 4 bases, and 5 bases stayed unmatched. The CDR3 is 14 amino acids. Germline CDR1 reads MNHEY; CDR2 reads SVGAGI. The CDR3 DNA sequence: TGTGCCAGCAGTCACAGGACAGGGTCAGATACGCAGTATTTT. This sequence encodes CASSHRTGSDTQYF.

The rearrangement uses TRBV7-9 and TRBJ2-1; D perhaps matches TRBD2 (5 bases). Germline lookup yields CDR1 SEHNR and CDR2 FQNEAQ (reference sequence). V gave up 8 bases and J gave up 0 bases, with 23 bases separating them. The CDR3 loop spans 18 amino acids. CDR3 in DNA: TGTGCCAGCGCCCTTGGGAGATTTAGCGCTAGCTCCTACAATGAGCAGTTCTTC. The encoded protein is CASALGRFSASSYNEQFF.

The chain joins TRBV11-2 to TRBJ2-3, with TRBD2 matching 8 bases. Germline V gene sequence: CDR1 SGHAT, CDR2 FQNNGV. CDR3 length equals 17 residues. Trimming took 3 bases from V and 2 from J; bases not matched to a gene: 10. CDR3 DNA: TGTGCCAGCAGCTTTAAGATAGCGGGGACGTACACAGATACGCAGTATTTT. Its translation is CASSFKIAGTYTDTQYF.

The chain has TRBV4-1 and TRBJ2-3, with D perhaps TRBD2 (6 bases). Per germline, CDR1 MGHRA and CDR2 YSYEKL. The CDR3 is 15 amino acids. V was pared by 1 base and J by 1 base, with 9 bases between. CDR3 sequence reads: CASSQVRGGTDTQYF. CDR3 nucleotides: TGCGCCAGCAGCCAAGTCCGCGGGGGCACAGATACGCAGTATTTT.

CDR3 region: CSATGQLQGIQYF. Here the CDR3 DNA reads TGCAGTGCCACGGGACAGCTCCAGGGGATTCAGTACTTC. The rearrangement links TRBV20-1 to TRBJ2-7; 7 nucleotides match TRBD1. J lost 10 bases, V lost 6 bases, and 15 bases had no gene match. The CDR3 is made up of 13 amino acids. Germline-derived CDR1 and CDR2 are DFQATT and SNEGSKA (reference sequence).

The V call is TRBV6-5, the J call TRBJ2-2; 13 positions agree with TRBD2. CDR3 length: 14 amino acids. The germline CDR1 and CDR2 sequences are MNHEY and SVGAGI. J lost 6 bases, V lost 6 bases, and 1 base had no gene match. In DNA form, the CDR3 reads TGTGCCAGCAGACTAGCGGGGGGGCCCGGGGAGCTGTTTTTT. Its translation is CASRLAGGPGELFF.

The V and J genes are TRBV6-1 and TRBJ2-1; D is possibly TRBD1 (6 bases). The CDR3 runs to 12 residues. V lost 11 bases to trimming and J lost 6 bases, with 14 bases between them. Germline CDR1 is MNHNS and CDR2 is SASEGT. Here the CDR3 reads CALQGGSNEQFF. The CDR3 DNA is TGTGCCTTACAGGGCGGGTCCAATGAGCAGTTCTTC.

This chain connects TRBV20-1 to TRBJ2-3; 11 positions agree with TRBD2. Germline-derived CDR1 and CDR2 are DFQATT and SNEGSKA (reference sequence). Germline trimming cut 5 bases from V and 9 bases from J; bases unmatched to any gene: 10. The CDR3 totals 14 residues. For the CDR3, the DNA is TGCAGTGCTTTGTTGCTAGCGGGGGGAGGGACGCAGTATTTT. It specifies CSALLLAGGGTQYF.

The chain recombines TRBV20-1 with TRBJ1-2; D ambiguous. This CDR3 is 15 amino acids long. The V end was cut by 3 bases, the J end by 4 bases, with 18 bases between. Germline V gene data show CDR1 as DFQATT and CDR2 as SNEGSKA (reference sequence). CDR3 nucleotide sequence: TGCAGTGCTAGGGATGTTAAGACAATGCTCTATGGCTACACCTTC. Translating it yields CSARDVKTMLYGYTF.

The rearrangement links TRBV7-9 to TRBJ1-1; D gene unclear. Germline-derived CDR1 and CDR2 are SEHNR and FQNEAQ (reference sequence). Trimming stripped 5 bases from V and 0 bases from J, with 19 bases between. CDR3 length equals 17 residues. For the CDR3, the DNA is TGTGCCAGCAGCCCCCAGATGTCCAGAACTTTGAACACTGAAGCTTTCTTT. Its protein product is CASSPQMSRTLNTEAFF.

The chain is built from TRBV9 and TRBJ2-5, with D unclear. The J call may be in error: the DNA end matches TRBJ2-7 better. The CDR3 runs to 12 residues. Germline CDR1 reads SGDLS; CDR2 reads YYNGEE. CDR3 in DNA: TGTGCCAGCAGCGTAGCGTTGAGCGAGCAGTACTTC. This gives the protein CASSVALSEQYF.